This T cell receptor (beta chain) was retrieved from a study of blood T cell repertoires in COVID-19. Germline V gene lookup returns CDR1 KGHSH and CDR2 LQKENI. The V gene end was trimmed by 4 bases and the J gene end by 2 bases; junction bases not matched to a gene: 2. The CDR3 runs 14 residues. Produced via immunoSEQ multiplex PCR; TCRdb's table is partial and in-frame only. The table shows roughly 51,000 clones, with about 90% occurring only once. Source material: peripheral blood. The sequence was obtained from a woman aged 55 to 70 with active or convalescent COVID-19. This chain links TRBV18 with TRBJ1-5, with TRBD1 identical over 7 bases. CDR3: CASSLGQGNQPQHF. The CDR3 DNA reads as TGTGCCAGCTCACTCGGACAGGGCAATCAGCCCCAGCATTTT.